These 11 T cell receptor beta chains share one sample of origin, sequenced in a study of T-cell memory formation after mild COVID-19. Using its own MiXCR run on the 5' RACE reads, TCRdb lists one record per CDR3 protein. The sample carries under 250,000 distinct CDR3 sequences, about 27% recorded once. Sample: PBMCs or a T cell subset sorted from them (not recorded which). The receptors come from an adult woman who had mild COVID-19 (a few samples of this study predate the infection). Cell type and time point are not known.

The chain recombines TRBV7-2 with TRBJ1-2; the match to TRBD1 covers 8 bases. After removal of 5 bases from V and 0 bases from J, the junction contained 5 bases not matched to a gene. Germline lookup yields CDR1 SGHTA and CDR2 FQGNSA. The length of the CDR3 is 15 residues. CDR3 region: CASSRQGRTNYGYTF. In DNA, the CDR3 is TGTGCCAGCAGCCGACAGGGGCGAACTAACTATGGCTACACCTTC.

The chain has TRBV10-3 and TRBJ2-5, with D unclear. The CDR3 consists of 12 residues. Germline V gives CDR1 ENHRY, CDR2 SYGVKD. The ends were cut back, 2 bases at V and 0 bases at J, with 1 base in the middle. In DNA, the CDR3 is TGTGCCATCAGTGAGCACCAAGAGACCCAGTACTTC. Translation gives CAISEHQETQYF.

The genes are TRBV29-1 and TRBJ2-7; 7 bases agree with TRBD1. Germline CDR1 reads SQVTM; CDR2 reads ANQGSEA. The ends lost 7 bases at V and 3 bases at J; junction bases unmatched: 6. This CDR3 contains 12 residues. CDR3 sequence: CSGGQTIYEQYF. DNA for the CDR3: TGCAGCGGGGGACAGACCATCTACGAGCAGTACTTC.

The chain links TRBV6-5 to TRBJ1-2; 9 nucleotides line up with TRBD1. The V segment lost 4 bases and the J segment 6 bases; nucleotides outside the gene matches: 0. CDR3 length: 12 amino acids. Germline assignment: CDR1 MNHEY and CDR2 SVGAGI. This chain's CDR3 is CASSWTGDGYTF. In DNA form, the CDR3 reads TGTGCCAGCAGTTGGACAGGGGATGGCTACACCTTC.

The chain links TRBV29-1 to TRBJ2-5, with D possibly being TRBD1 or TRBD2 (5 bases each). CDR3 length equals 14 residues. Germline lookup yields CDR1 SQVTM and CDR2 ANQGSEA. The CDR3, as DNA: TGCGGGACGCTAACTGGGACCGCCGGGGAGACCCAGTACTTC. It specifies CGTLTGTAGETQYF.

This clonotype was observed a handful of times. This chain joins TRBV7-3 and TRBJ1-2; D unresolved. Germline CDR1 is SGHTA and CDR2 is FQGTGA. V lost 0 bases and J lost 11, with 16 bases in between. This CDR3 has 14 amino acids. The CDR3 reads CASSLTGDEVGYTF. The CDR3 nucleotides read TGTGCCAGCAGCTTAACCGGGGATGAAGTAGGATACACCTTC.

The sample holds many counts of this clonotype. This chain joins TRBV20-1 and TRBJ1-5, with 10 bases fitting TRBD1. The germline V gene has CDR1 DFQATT and CDR2 SNEGSKA (reference sequence). The CDR3 totals 16 residues. After removal of 6 bases from V and 2 bases from J, the junction contained 10 bases not matched to a gene. The CDR3 loop is CSARDRGIFGNQPQHF. In DNA form, the CDR3 reads TGCAGTGCGAGGGACAGGGGAATTTTCGGCAATCAGCCCCAGCATTTT.

This chain connects TRBV7-9 to TRBJ2-1; no clear D gene. Looked up from germline, CDR1 is SEHNR and CDR2 is FQNEAQ (reference sequence). The CDR3 has 11 residues. V gave up 2 bases and J gave up 10 bases, with 6 bases separating them. The CDR3 protein is CASSLYDEQFF. The CDR3 DNA follows: TGTGCCAGCAGCTTATATGACGAGCAGTTCTTC.

The chain joins TRBV25-1 to TRBJ2-6, with TRBD2 as a possible D gene (5 bases). V was pared by 4 bases and J by 1 base, with 8 bases between. The CDR3 covers 15 residues. The germline gives CDR1 MGHDK, CDR2 SYGVNS. The CDR3 DNA sequence: TGTGCCAGCAGTGGCTCGGGGTCTGGGGCCAACGTCCTGACTTTC. Protein sequence: CASSGSGSGANVLTF.

The rearrangement joins TRBV24-1 to TRBJ2-1, with TRBD2 matching 14 bases. The CDR3 is 19 residues long. V lost 0 bases, J lost 2 bases, and 5 bases stayed unmatched. The V gene's germline CDR1 is KGHDR and CDR2 SFDVKD. The CDR3 coding sequence is TGTGCCACCAGTGATTTGCGGACTAGCGGGAGGACCGCCTACAATGAGCAGTTCTTC. It translates to CATSDLRTSGRTAYNEQFF.

Only a few counts were recorded for this clonotype. The gene calls are TRBV12-3 or TRBV12-4 and TRBJ2-1, with D perhaps matching TRBD2 (6 bases). V lost 5 bases to trimming and J lost 6 bases, with 17 bases between them. There are 15 residues in the CDR3. The CDR3 region is CASSGGTTVGNEQFF. The CDR3 DNA reads as TGTGCCAGCAGTGGCGGGACCACCGTAGGCAATGAGCAGTTCTTC.